Presented here are 20 T cell receptor beta chains from one specimen sequenced in a study of blood T cell repertoires in COVID-19. Produced via immunoSEQ multiplex PCR; TCRdb's table is partial and in-frame only. The sample has over 100,000 clones; around 81% are singletons. The sample was peripheral blood. Source of these receptors: a woman aged 60 to 75 with active or convalescent COVID-19.

The chain carries TRBV7-3 and TRBJ2-3, with D possibly matching TRBD2 (5 bases). Per germline, CDR1 SGHTA and CDR2 FQGTGA. The V and J ends lost 5 bases and 2 bases respectively, with 14 bases between them. The CDR3 runs 15 residues. CDR3 protein: CASSLRGSVTDTQYF. CDR3 nucleotide sequence: TGTGCCAGCAGCCTACGAGGTAGCGTCACAGATACGCAGTATTTT. The variable domain in full, with the rest retrieved from reference TRBV7-3 and TRBJ2-3, is GAGVSQTPSNKVTEKGKYVELRCDPISGHTALYWYRQSLGQGPEFLIYFQGTGAADDSGLPNDRFFAVRPEGSVSTLKIQRTERGDSAVYLCASSLRGSVTDTQYFGPGTRLTVL.

The chain employs TRBV6-6 and TRBJ1-5, with a tentative D call TRBD1 (6 bases). This CDR3 has 14 amino acids. Germline-derived CDR1 and CDR2 are MNHNY and SVGAGI (reference sequence). V was trimmed by 5 bases and J by 7 bases, leaving 15 bases between them. The CDR3: CASSGDRSVQPQHF. In DNA, the CDR3 is TGTGCCAGCAGTGGAGACAGGAGTGTGCAGCCCCAGCATTTT.

The chain uses TRBV4-2 and TRBJ1-2, with TRBD1 as a possible D gene (6 bases). Germline lookup yields CDR1 LGHNA and CDR2 YNFKEQ. CDR3 size: 15 residues. Trimming removed 3 bases at V and 4 bases at J, with 15 bases between. CDR3 bases: TGTGCCAGCAGCCACTTTGAGGGGGGGACCTATGGCTACACCTTC. Its translation: CASSHFEGGTYGYTF.

This clone was seen a single time. The chain combines TRBV28 with TRBJ1-1; 9 bases are a match to TRBD1. The V gene end was trimmed by 8 bases and the J gene end by 5 bases; junction bases not matched to a gene: 3. CDR3 size: 12 residues. Germline-derived CDR1 and CDR2 are MDHEN and SYDVKM. In DNA form, the CDR3 reads TGTGCCAGCTGGGGACAGGGTACTGAAGCTTTCTTT. This codes for CASWGQGTEAFF.

This clone was counted between two and nine times. The V call is TRBV6-2 or TRBV6-3, the J call TRBJ2-1; D may be TRBD2 (5 bases). V was trimmed by 5 bases and J by 0 bases, leaving 8 bases between them. CDR1 MNHEY and CDR2 SVGEGT come from the germline V gene. The CDR3 has 14 amino acids. This chain's CDR3 is CASSRTSSYNEQFF. CDR3 coding DNA: TGTGCCAGCAGTCGCACTAGCTCCTACAATGAGCAGTTCTTC.

The chain combines TRBV30 with TRBJ2-3, with 10 bases identical to TRBD2. The germline V gene encodes CDR1 GTSNPN and CDR2 SVGIG (reference sequence). The CDR3 extends over 15 amino acids. J lost 6 bases, V lost 3 bases, and 9 bases had no gene match. CDR3 loop: CAWSRSSGSRDTQYF. CDR3 nucleotides: TGTGCCTGGAGCAGGTCTAGCGGGAGTAGGGATACGCAGTATTTT.

This sequence joins TRBV3-1 (or the pseudogene TRBV3-2) and TRBJ1-2; perhaps TRBD1 as D (6 bases). The V gene lost 5 bases and the J gene lost 7 bases, with 20 bases spanning the gap. Germline values: CDR1 LGHDT, CDR2 YNNKEL (reference sequence). CDR3 length: 15 residues. In nucleotides, the CDR3 is TGTGCCAGCAGCTCGGACCGTACAGGGTTAGGTGGCTACACCTTC. Translating it yields CASSSDRTGLGGYTF.

The gene calls are TRBV6-5 and TRBJ1-2; no definite D call. V was shortened by 2 bases and J by 8 bases, with 12 bases between the two germline ends. CDR3 length equals 13 residues. Germline CDR1 MNHEY, CDR2 SVGAGI. The CDR3 loop reads CASSYGQVNGYTF. CDR3 DNA sequence: TGTGCCAGCAGTTACGGTCAGGTGAACGGCTACACCTTC.

This clone is a singleton in its sample. The chain recombines TRBV19 with TRBJ2-3; 15 bases line up with TRBD2. V trimming: 5 bases; J trimming: 10 bases; junction bases outside the gene matches: 13. Germline V gene sequence: CDR1 LNHDA, CDR2 SQIVND (reference sequence). The length of the CDR3 is 17 residues. This chain's CDR3 is CASSSGLAGGHRNAQYF. As DNA, the CDR3 is TGTGCCAGTAGTTCAGGACTAGCGGGAGGGCACCGAAATGCGCAGTATTTT. Full variable domain (rest looked up from reference TRBV19 and TRBJ2-3): DGGITQSPKYLFRKEGQNVTLSCEQNLNHDAMYWYRQDPGQGLRLIYYSQIVNDFQKGDIAEGYSVSREKKESFPLTVTSAQKNPTAFYLCASSSGLAGGHRNAQYFGPGTRLTVL.

This clone has a single count. V usage is TRBV10-1 and J usage is TRBJ1-5; maybe TRBD1 (5 bases). Trimming shortened V by 7 bases and J by 9 bases, and 10 bases separated the two germline ends. CDR3 length equals 11 residues. Germline CDR1 is WNHNN and CDR2 is SYGVQD (reference sequence). DNA of the CDR3: TGCGCCAGCATCCAGGGAGGGCCCCAGCATTTT. It translates to CASIQGGPQHF.

The chain joins TRBV2 to TRBJ1-5, with D maybe TRBD1 (5 bases). CDR3 length: 15 amino acids. The germline V and J ends were trimmed by 1 base and 7 bases, with 14 bases remaining between them. Germline V gives CDR1 SNHLY, CDR2 FYNNEI. The CDR3 sequence is CASSEGGGLGQPQHF. The CDR3, as DNA: TGTGCCAGCAGTGAAGGGGGGGGTCTGGGACAGCCCCAGCATTTT.

This clone was detected ten times or more. V and J are TRBV7-2 and TRBJ1-1; 7 positions match TRBD1. After removal of 2 bases from V and 0 bases from J, the junction contained 9 bases not matched to a gene. Germline CDR1 SGHTA, CDR2 FQGNSA. The CDR3 sequence is 17 residues long. This CDR3 reads CASSLTTGVGMNTEAFF. Here the CDR3 DNA reads TGTGCCAGCAGCTTAACCACAGGGGTGGGGATGAACACTGAAGCTTTCTTT.

The chain couples TRBV21-1 to TRBJ2-1; the table's D gene call, TRBD2, was not cross checked with the DNA. TRBV21-1 is noted as a pseudogene. CDR3 size: 18 residues. The CDR3 DNA reads TGTGCCAGCAGCAACGTAAAACCCGGGAGGGCCCAGAGCAATGAGCAGTTCTTC. It specifies CASSNVKPGRAQSNEQFF.

This clone was counted once. This chain links TRBV27 with TRBJ1-1; D possibly corresponds to TRBD1 (6 bases). The CDR3 spans 15 residues. Looked up from germline, CDR1 is MNHEY and CDR2 is SMNVEV (reference sequence). V was clipped by 7 bases and J by 0 bases, with 15 bases between them. The CDR3 loop is CASMTGRALNTEAFF. CDR3 nucleotides: TGTGCCAGCATGACAGGTAGGGCCCTGAACACTGAAGCTTTCTTT.

The chain has TRBV27 and TRBJ2-7, with TRBD2 identical over 14 bases. This CDR3 is 14 amino acids long. J gave up 5 bases and V 4 bases, and 1 base lay outside the gene matches. The germline V gene has CDR1 MNHEY and CDR2 SMNVEV (reference sequence). The CDR3 reads CASSWGLAGDEQYF. The CDR3 coding sequence is TGTGCCAGCAGTTGGGGACTAGCGGGAGACGAGCAGTACTTC.

The chain combines TRBV27 with TRBJ1-2, with 10 bases aligning to TRBD1. Germline CDR1 and CDR2: MNHEY and SMNVEV (reference sequence). J was trimmed by 6 bases and V by 5 bases; bases with no gene match: 6. The CDR3 covers 14 residues. The DNA for the CDR3 is TGTGCCAGCAGTCTTGACAGGGGGCGAAATGGCTACACCTTC. Translating it yields CASSLDRGRNGYTF.

CDR3 loop: CASSPSARVHEQYF. CDR3 sequence (DNA): TGTGCCAGCTCACCATCCGCCAGGGTCCACGAGCAGTACTTC. J is TRBJ2-7 and V is TRBV18, with TRBD1 as a possible D gene (5 bases). The CDR3 length is 14 residues. Germline values: CDR1 KGHSH, CDR2 LQKENI. With 2 bases removed from V and 5 bases from J, the gap between germline ends came to 13 bases.

The chain has TRBV6-5 and TRBJ1-1, with a tentative D call TRBD1 (5 bases). V lost 8 bases and J lost 5, with 18 bases in between. This CDR3 is 14 amino acids long. Per the germline V gene, CDR1 is MNHEY and CDR2 is SVGAGI. The DNA of the CDR3 is TGTGCCAGCTCCAGGTTCGGTTCAGGGACTGAAGCTTTCTTT. Residues: CASSRFGSGTEAFF.

The chain links TRBV4-3 to TRBJ1-2, with D possibly matching TRBD1 (6 bases). The CDR3 runs to 15 residues. Trimming took off 0 bases at V and 5 bases at J, with 13 bases between the two ends. Germline V lookup: CDR1 LGHNA, CDR2 YSLEER. The CDR3 here is CASSQEGAGVYGYTF. DNA of the CDR3: TGCGCCAGCAGCCAAGAGGGGGCAGGCGTATATGGCTACACCTTC.

Here the CDR3 DNA reads TGTGCCAGCAGCTTAAGGCACACCACCGGGGAGCTGTTTTTT. It specifies CASSLRHTTGELFF. The V gene is TRBV7-3, the J gene TRBJ2-2; D is unclear. Germline assignment: CDR1 SGHTA and CDR2 FQGTGA. The CDR3 is 14 residues long. The V and J ends lost 1 base and 4 bases respectively, with 7 bases between them.